This T cell receptor beta chain was sequenced for a study of T cell changes during pregnancy in multiple sclerosis. Here immunoSEQ multiplex PCR was the method, and the copy in TCRdb shows in-frame clones only, minus some. This sample has over 50,000 clones; more than 75% occur once, and the top ten carry approximately 1.5%. This receptor was identified in a female donor in good health, enrolled as a control in a pregnancy study. The specimen comprised peripheral blood, sampled in the third trimester of pregnancy.

The CDR3, as DNA: TGTGCCAGCAGGGCGGACAGGGGGTTGATCTACGAGCAGTACTTC. Translating it yields CASRADRGLIYEQYF. J is TRBJ2-7 and V is TRBV2, with 10 bases lining up with TRBD1. V was clipped by 6 bases and J by 3 bases; unmatched bases: 8. Germline assignment: CDR1 SNHLY and CDR2 FYNNEI. The CDR3 spans 15 residues.